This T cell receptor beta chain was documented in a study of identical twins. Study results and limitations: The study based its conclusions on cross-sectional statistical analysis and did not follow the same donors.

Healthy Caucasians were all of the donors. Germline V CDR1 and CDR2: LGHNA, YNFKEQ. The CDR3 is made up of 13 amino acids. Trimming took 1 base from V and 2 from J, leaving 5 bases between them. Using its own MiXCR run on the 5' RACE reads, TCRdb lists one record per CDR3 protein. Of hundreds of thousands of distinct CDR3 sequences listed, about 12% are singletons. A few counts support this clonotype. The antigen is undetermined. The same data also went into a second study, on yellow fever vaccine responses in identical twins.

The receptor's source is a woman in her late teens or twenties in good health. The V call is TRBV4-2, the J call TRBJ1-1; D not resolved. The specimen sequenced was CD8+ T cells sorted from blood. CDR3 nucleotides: TGTGCCAGCAGCCAAGGTATAAACACTGAAGCTTTCTTT. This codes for CASSQGINTEAFF.